The 23 T cell receptor beta chains reported below all come from one sample, sequenced in a study of cytomegalovirus exposure and HLA in healthy donors. TCRdb's copy holds only in-frame clones and misses some; the assay was immunoSEQ multiplex PCR. The sample includes around 150,000 clones, over 85% of them seen just once. Sequencing input: PBMCs. These receptors all come from a woman aged 18-30 years in good health and CMV-seropositive.

The chain couples TRBV27 to TRBJ1-1, with 8 nucleotides matching TRBD1. Germline V gene lookup returns CDR1 MNHEY and CDR2 SMNVEV (reference sequence). The ends lost 6 bases at V and 5 bases at J; junction bases unmatched: 8. CDR3 length equals 14 residues. CDR3 DNA: TGTGCCAGCAGGGATACAGGGGGACGGACTGAAGCTTTCTTT. Its protein product is CASRDTGGRTEAFF.

The chain combines TRBV5-1 with TRBJ2-7; D possibly corresponds to TRBD2 (6 bases). The germline V gene encodes CDR1 SGHRS and CDR2 YFSETQ. There are 15 residues in the CDR3. Deletions cut 5 bases from V and 7 bases from J, with 22 bases between. The CDR3 DNA reads as TGCGCCAGCAGGCACCCTGAGGAGTGGGCGGGGGAGCAGTACTTC. Encoded protein: CASRHPEEWAGEQYF.

The chain carries TRBV5-8 and TRBJ2-5; 8 bases match TRBD2. Germline V gives CDR1 SGHTS, CDR2 YDEGEE. The V and J ends lost 7 bases and 5 bases, in that order; junction bases with no gene match: 16. This CDR3 has 16 amino acids. Written as DNA, the CDR3 is TGTGCCAGCCCCCGGGGAGCGGGAGTTATTAAGGAGACCCAGTACTTC. It yields the protein CASPRGAGVIKETQYF.

The rearrangement links TRBV28 to TRBJ2-1, with 9 bases matching TRBD2. V was pared by 6 bases and J by 4 bases, with 10 bases of the junction left unmatched. The CDR3 extends over 16 amino acids. Germline V gene lookup returns CDR1 MDHEN and CDR2 SYDVKM. As DNA, the CDR3 is TGTGCCAGCAGACATCAAGCAGCGGGAGGATACAATGAGCAGTTCTTC. This gives the protein CASRHQAAGGYNEQFF.

This clone occurred once. The chain couples TRBV10-1 to TRBJ2-1; TRBD2 matches at 7 bases. The V gene's germline CDR1 is WNHNN and CDR2 SYGVQD (reference sequence). The CDR3 is 13 residues long. The junction had 5 bases not matched to a gene; V was cut back by 5 bases and J by 7 bases. The CDR3 reads CASSRGRANEQFF. In DNA form, the CDR3 reads TGCGCCAGCAGTCGAGGGAGGGCGAATGAGCAGTTCTTC.

V gene TRBV28 combines with J gene TRBJ1-5; 8 bases are a match to TRBD1. V dropped 3 bases and J dropped 2; count of bases not matched to a gene: 9. Germline V CDR1 and CDR2: MDHEN, SYDVKM. There are 17 residues in the CDR3. CDR3: CASSFFPGGNRNQPQHF. The CDR3 coding sequence is TGTGCCAGCAGTTTCTTTCCAGGGGGCAACCGCAATCAGCCCCAGCATTTT.

This clone was recorded only once. This chain joins TRBV6-6 and TRBJ1-5; D not resolved. V was clipped by 1 base and J by 3 bases, with 7 bases between them. The germline V gene encodes CDR1 MNHNY and CDR2 SVGAGI (reference sequence). This CDR3 is built from 14 residues. The chain's CDR3 is CASSYFTDNQPQHF. The CDR3 DNA reads as TGTGCCAGCAGTTACTTTACAGACAATCAGCCCCAGCATTTT.

CDR3 coding DNA: TGTGCCAGCAGTGAAGGGGAGGTGAATGAGCAGTTCTTC. Its translation: CASSEGEVNEQFF. The chain joins TRBV6-1 to TRBJ2-1, with D possibly matching TRBD2 (6 bases). The germline gives CDR1 MNHNS, CDR2 SASEGT. This CDR3 has 13 amino acids. V was trimmed by 1 base and J by 7 bases, leaving 8 bases between them.

This clone appeared a few times. This chain joins TRBV6-5 and TRBJ2-7; 9 bases are a match to TRBD1. The CDR3 sequence is 14 residues long. Looked up from germline, CDR1 is MNHEY and CDR2 is SVGAGI. V was pared by 7 bases and J by 2 bases, with 6 bases of the junction left unmatched. The CDR3 loop reads CASTRQGVTYEQYF. Here the CDR3 DNA reads TGTGCCAGCACTCGACAGGGGGTTACCTACGAGCAGTACTTC.

The V and J genes are TRBV7-3 and TRBJ2-1, with 7 nucleotides matching TRBD1. The CDR3 loop spans 12 amino acids. The V gene's germline CDR1 is SGHTA and CDR2 FQGTGA. Trimming cost V 5 bases and J 7 bases; bases outside gene matches: 2. CDR3 nucleotides: TGTGCCAGCAGCAAACAGGGGAATGAGCAGTTCTTC. It encodes CASSKQGNEQFF.

V is TRBV7-3 and J is TRBJ2-1, with 9 bases identical to TRBD1. The CDR3 length is 15 residues. V dropped 1 base and J dropped 8; count of bases not matched to a gene: 6. Germline-derived CDR1 and CDR2 are SGHTA and FQGTGA. CDR3 residues: CASSLRGQGIDEQFF. The CDR3 coding sequence is TGTGCCAGCAGCTTAAGGGGACAGGGTATAGATGAGCAGTTCTTC.

In this sample, this clone turned up once. The chain joins TRBV6-1 to TRBJ2-1; a weak D match, TRBD2 (5 bases). Germline CDR1 is MNHNS and CDR2 is SASEGT. Deletions cut 5 bases from V and 5 bases from J, with 16 bases between. The CDR3 consists of 15 residues. CDR3 in amino acids: CASSLQPRADNEQFF. The CDR3 DNA reads TGTGCCAGCAGTCTTCAACCGAGGGCGGACAATGAGCAGTTCTTC.

The gene calls are TRBV27 and TRBJ1-4; no clear D gene. This CDR3 is built from 12 residues. Trimming cost V 0 bases and J 13 bases, with 9 bases left between them. Germline CDR1 reads MNHEY; CDR2 reads SMNVEV (reference sequence). CDR3 sequence reads: CASSLSRGRLFF. As DNA, the CDR3 is TGTGCCAGCAGTTTATCGAGAGGAAGACTGTTTTTT.

The chain has TRBV29-1 and TRBJ2-3; 10 bases match TRBD1. This CDR3 contains 15 residues. Trimming at V came to 7 bases and at J to 2 bases, leaving 9 bases not matched to a gene. CDR1 and CDR2 (germline): SQVTM, ANQGSEA. CDR3 DNA: TGCAGCGCACCGGGACAGGGGACTACCACAGATACGCAGTATTTT. Translated: CSAPGQGTTTDTQYF.

This clone was counted once. Written as DNA, the CDR3 is TGTGCCAGCAGTCCGCCCAGGGGCATATACACCGGGGAGCTGTTTTTT. Amino acid sequence: CASSPPRGIYTGELFF. The J gene is TRBJ2-2, the V gene TRBV28; TRBD1 might be the D (6 bases). This CDR3 is 16 amino acids long. The germline V and J ends were trimmed by 5 bases and 3 bases, with 16 bases remaining between them. Germline CDR1 reads MDHEN; CDR2 reads SYDVKM.

The rearrangement uses TRBV6-5 and TRBJ1-5; tentative D call: TRBD1 (5 bases). The V and J ends lost 5 bases and 6 bases respectively, with 17 bases between them. Germline loops: CDR1 MNHEY, CDR2 SVGAGI. The CDR3 has 15 residues. Here the CDR3 reads CASSAGRVLSQPQHF. CDR3 DNA: TGTGCCAGCAGTGCGGGGCGGGTTTTGAGTCAGCCCCAGCATTTT.

The chain combines TRBV2 with TRBJ1-5; D might be TRBD1 (5 bases). Trimming left V 0 bases short and J 7 bases short, with 7 bases between. CDR1 SNHLY and CDR2 FYNNEI come from the germline V gene. The CDR3 totals 13 residues. The CDR3 DNA follows: TGTGCCAGCAGTGAAGCGGACATCCAGCCCCAGCATTTT. It translates to CASSEADIQPQHF.

The chain is built from TRBV30 and TRBJ2-5; D unclear. The germline CDR1 and CDR2 sequences are GTSNPN and SVGIG (reference sequence). V lost 8 bases, J lost 0 bases, and 10 bases lay in between. The CDR3 has 12 residues. As DNA, the CDR3 is TGTGCCCGATCCGAGTACCAAGAGACCCAGTACTTC. This codes for CARSEYQETQYF.

The genes are TRBV29-1 and TRBJ2-1, with 7 bases lining up with TRBD2. This CDR3 contains 17 residues. The trim removed 2 bases at V and 6 bases at J, leaving 16 bases unmatched. Germline loops: CDR1 SQVTM, CDR2 ANQGSEA. CDR3 residues: CSVEYRDYLVAFNEQFF. CDR3 DNA: TGCAGCGTTGAATATAGGGACTACCTGGTAGCATTCAATGAGCAGTTCTTC.

The chain uses TRBV2 and TRBJ2-2; D possibly corresponds to TRBD2 (5 bases). The CDR3 loop spans 14 amino acids. V lost 7 bases and J lost 4, with 13 bases in between. CDR1 SNHLY and CDR2 FYNNEI come from the germline V gene. Written as DNA, the CDR3 is TGTGCCAGCATCCCCGGGAAGGGCACCGGGGAGCTGTTTTTT. This translates into CASIPGKGTGELFF.

The gene calls are TRBV2 and TRBJ2-1; a weak D match, TRBD2 (6 bases). CDR1 is SNHLY and CDR2 is FYNNEI in the germline V gene. With 6 bases removed from V and 0 bases from J, the gap between germline ends came to 18 bases. The CDR3 is 17 amino acids. The CDR3 protein is CASRPDALADSYNEQFF. The DNA of the CDR3 is TGTGCCAGCAGACCCGACGCACTAGCAGACTCCTACAATGAGCAGTTCTTC.

This chain uses TRBV11-1 with TRBJ2-7, with D possibly TRBD2 on 5 matching bases. Germline V gene lookup returns CDR1 SGHAT and CDR2 FQDESV (reference sequence). There are 14 residues in the CDR3. V dropped 3 bases and J dropped 7 bases, with 16 bases sitting between them. In nucleotides, the CDR3 is TGTGCCAGCAGCTTTACCGGGATGGCTCGTGAGCAGTACTTC. As protein: CASSFTGMAREQYF.

The rearrangement uses TRBV19 and TRBJ2-1; maybe TRBD1 (5 bases). The length of the CDR3 is 16 residues. V dropped 5 bases and J dropped 3 bases, with 17 bases sitting between them. Germline-derived CDR1 and CDR2 are LNHDA and SQIVND (reference sequence). DNA of the CDR3: TGTGCCAGTAGTCTCCAGGGAAGGAATGGCTACAATGAGCAGTTCTTC. This encodes CASSLQGRNGYNEQFF.